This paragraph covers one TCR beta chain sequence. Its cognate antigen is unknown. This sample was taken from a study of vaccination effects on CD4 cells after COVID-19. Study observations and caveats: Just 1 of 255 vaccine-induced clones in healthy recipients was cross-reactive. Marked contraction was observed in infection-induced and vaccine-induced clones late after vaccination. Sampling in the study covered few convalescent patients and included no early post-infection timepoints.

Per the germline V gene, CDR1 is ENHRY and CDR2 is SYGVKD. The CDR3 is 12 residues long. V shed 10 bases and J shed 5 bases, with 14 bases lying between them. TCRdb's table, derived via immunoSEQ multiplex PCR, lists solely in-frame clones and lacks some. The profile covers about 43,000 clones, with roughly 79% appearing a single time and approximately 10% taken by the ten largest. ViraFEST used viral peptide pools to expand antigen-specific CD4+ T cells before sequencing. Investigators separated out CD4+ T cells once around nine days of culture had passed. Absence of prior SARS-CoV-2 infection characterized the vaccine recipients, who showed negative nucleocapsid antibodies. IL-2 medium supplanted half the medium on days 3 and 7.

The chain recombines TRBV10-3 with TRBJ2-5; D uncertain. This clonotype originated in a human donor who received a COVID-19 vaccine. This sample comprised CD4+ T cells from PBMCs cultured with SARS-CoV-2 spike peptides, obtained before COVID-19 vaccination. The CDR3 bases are TGTGCCACCGCCTCGGACCGGGAGACCCAGTACTTC. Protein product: CATASDRETQYF.